This passage covers 14 T cell receptor beta chains from one sample sequenced in a study of cytomegalovirus exposure and HLA in healthy donors. It was with 60 Vbeta and 13 Jbeta primers that the PCR ran. Libraries were prepared by immunoSEQ multiplex PCR; TCRdb keeps only in-frame clonotypes and omits some of them. The table lists some 110,000 clones, 55% to 65% of them singletons. The sequenced sample was PBMCs. These receptors originate from a woman between 35 and 50 years old in good health and CMV-seropositive.

CDR3 sequence: CASSLTGTGDEQYF. The CDR3 DNA sequence: TGCGCCAGCAGCCTCACCGGGACAGGTGACGAGCAGTACTTC. The V and J genes are TRBV4-3 and TRBJ2-7, with TRBD1 identical over 8 bases. Per the germline V gene, CDR1 is LGHNA and CDR2 is YSLEER. V lost 4 bases to trimming and J lost 5 bases; unmatched junction nucleotides: 7. The CDR3 contains 14 residues.

This clone was detected a few times. V gene TRBV6-1 combines with J gene TRBJ2-3, with a possible D match to TRBD2 (5 bases). The CDR3 is 14 amino acids. CDR1 is MNHNS and CDR2 is SASEGT in the germline V gene. With 7 bases removed from V and 2 bases from J, the gap between germline ends came to 13 bases. The CDR3: CASIRTHNTDTQYF. DNA of the CDR3: TGTGCCAGCATTCGGACTCACAACACAGATACGCAGTATTTT.

The rearrangement joins TRBV10-3 to TRBJ2-3; 7 bases fit TRBD2. This CDR3 is built from 14 residues. V was pared by 2 bases and J by 5 bases, with 4 bases of the junction left unmatched. The germline V gene has CDR1 ENHRY and CDR2 SYGVKD. In DNA form, the CDR3 reads TGTGCCATCAGTGAGGGGGTAGCGGGAGATACGCAGTATTTT. It yields the protein CAISEGVAGDTQYF.

The J gene is TRBJ2-1, the V gene TRBV2, with D possibly TRBD2 on 7 matching bases. There are 17 residues in the CDR3. Germline values: CDR1 SNHLY, CDR2 FYNNEI. V was pared by 0 bases and J by 3 bases, with 15 bases between. CDR3 sequence: CASSEAGGLAFYNEQFF. The DNA for the CDR3 is TGTGCCAGCAGTGAAGCCGGGGGGCTAGCATTCTACAATGAGCAGTTCTTC. Full variable domain (remainder filled in from reference TRBV2 and TRBJ2-1): EPEVTQTPSHQVTQMGQEVILRCVPISNHLYFYWYRQILGQKVEFLVSFYNNEISEKSEIFDDQFSVERPDGSNFTLKIRSTKLEDSAMYFCASSEAGGLAFYNEQFFGPGTRLTVL.

The rearrangement joins TRBV18 to TRBJ2-5; D unresolved. The CDR3 is 13 residues long. V was trimmed by 3 bases and J by 0 bases, leaving 5 bases between them. Germline-derived CDR1 and CDR2 are KGHSH and LQKENI. Here the CDR3 DNA reads TGTGCCAGCTCACCTAATTACCAAGAGACCCAGTACTTC. Its translation: CASSPNYQETQYF.

To note about this clone: A junction boundary mismatches the germline segment, possibly from a read error. This sequence joins TRBV7-9 and TRBJ2-7; D is undetermined. The CDR3 contains 12 residues. CDR1 and CDR2 (germline): SEHNR, FQNEAQ (reference sequence). In DNA, the CDR3 is TGTTCCAGCAGCTTAGACAACTACGAGCAGTACTTC. Translation gives CSSSLDNYEQYF.

The rearrangement uses TRBV6-5 and TRBJ1-2, with D maybe TRBD1 (6 bases). The CDR3 runs 13 residues. Trimming cost V 6 bases and J 3 bases, with 11 bases left between them. Per the germline V gene, CDR1 is MNHEY and CDR2 is SVGAGI. The DNA for the CDR3 is TGTGCCAGCAGCAGGACAGCCCACTATGGCTACACCTTC. As protein: CASSRTAHYGYTF.

This clone was observed a handful of times. This CDR3 is CASGPGSGELFF. The CDR3, as DNA: TGTGCCAGCGGGCCAGGGTCCGGGGAGCTGTTTTTT. The V and J genes are TRBV7-3 and TRBJ2-2; maybe TRBD1 (5 bases). The V end lost 8 bases, the J end lost 6 bases, and 10 bases lay between the germline ends. The germline V gene encodes CDR1 SGHTA and CDR2 FQGTGA. CDR3 length: 12 amino acids.

V gene TRBV23-1 combines with J gene TRBJ2-2; 8 bases are a match to TRBD1. TRBV23-1 falls under the ORF class, with uncertain function. V trimming: 11 bases; J trimming: 6 bases; junction bases outside the gene matches: 14. The CDR3 extends over 15 amino acids. CDR3 loop: CAGTTRDRLAGELFF. In DNA form, the CDR3 reads TGCGCCGGAACGACCCGGGACAGGCTGGCCGGGGAGCTGTTTTTT.

Here the CDR3 DNA reads TGTGCCTGGAGTGCTGACAGGGTTGTGGACACTGAAGCTTTCTTT. It translates to CAWSADRVVDTEAFF. V usage is TRBV30 and J usage is TRBJ1-1; the match to TRBD1 covers 7 bases. Germline lookup yields CDR1 GTSNPN and CDR2 SVGIG (reference sequence). The CDR3 length is 15 residues. The J segment lost 3 bases and the V segment lost 1 base, leaving 8 bases of the junction unmatched.

This clone was picked up one time. V usage is TRBV28 and J usage is TRBJ2-7, with 10 nucleotides matching TRBD1. V dropped 2 bases and J dropped 6; count of bases not matched to a gene: 7. The CDR3 runs to 15 residues. CDR1 is MDHEN, CDR2 SYDVKM, per germline. The CDR3 here is CASSLRRDRGGEQYF. The CDR3 coding sequence is TGTGCCAGCAGTTTACGGAGGGACAGGGGTGGCGAGCAGTACTTC.

This clone showed up just a few times. The V call is TRBV5-1, the J call TRBJ2-5; 8 nucleotides align to TRBD2. Gene TRBJ2-7 matches the end of the DNA better, so the J call may be wrong. There are 14 residues in the CDR3. From germline, CDR1 is SGHRS and CDR2 YFSETQ. Written as DNA, the CDR3 is TGCGCCAGCAGCGAGACTAGCGTCGACTACGAGCAGTACTTC. Amino acid sequence: CASSETSVDYEQYF.

The rearrangement joins TRBV29-1 to TRBJ1-5; a possible D gene is TRBD1 (6 bases). Germline V CDR1 and CDR2: SQVTM, ANQGSEA. V dropped 4 bases and J dropped 10 bases, with 20 bases sitting between them. CDR3 size: 14 residues. CDR3 DNA sequence: TGCAGCGTTGTTTCCGGACAGTTAGACGGACCCCAGCATTTT. This gives the protein CSVVSGQLDGPQHF.

This chain uses TRBV27 with TRBJ1-5; D not resolved. This CDR3 is built from 12 residues. Germline V gene data show CDR1 as MNHEY and CDR2 as SMNVEV (reference sequence). The V end lost 4 bases, the J end lost 9 bases, and 10 bases lay between the germline ends. The CDR3 region is CASSSLGGPQHF. The CDR3 DNA is TGTGCCAGCAGTTCACTCGGTGGGCCCCAGCATTTT.